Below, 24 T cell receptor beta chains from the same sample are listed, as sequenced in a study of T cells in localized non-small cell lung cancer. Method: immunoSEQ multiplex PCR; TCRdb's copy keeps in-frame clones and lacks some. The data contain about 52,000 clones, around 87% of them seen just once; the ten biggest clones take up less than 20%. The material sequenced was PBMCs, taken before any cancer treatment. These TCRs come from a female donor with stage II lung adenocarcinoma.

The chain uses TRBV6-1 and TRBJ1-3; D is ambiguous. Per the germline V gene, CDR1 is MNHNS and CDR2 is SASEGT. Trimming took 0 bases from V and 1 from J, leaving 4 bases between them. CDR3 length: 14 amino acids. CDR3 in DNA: TGTGCCAGCAGTGAAGCGCGATCTGGAAACACCATATATTTT. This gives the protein CASSEARSGNTIYF.

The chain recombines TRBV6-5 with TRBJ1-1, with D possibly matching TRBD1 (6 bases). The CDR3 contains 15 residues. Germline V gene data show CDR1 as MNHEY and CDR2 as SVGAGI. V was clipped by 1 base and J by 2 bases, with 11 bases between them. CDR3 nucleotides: TGTGCCAGCAGTTACTGGGGGCTGAGAAACACTGAAGCTTTCTTT. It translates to CASSYWGLRNTEAFF.

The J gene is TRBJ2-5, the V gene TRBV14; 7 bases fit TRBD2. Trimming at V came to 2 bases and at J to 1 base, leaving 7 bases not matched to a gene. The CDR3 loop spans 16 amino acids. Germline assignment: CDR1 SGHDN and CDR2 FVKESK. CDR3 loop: CASSQSSGILQETQYF. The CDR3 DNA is TGTGCCAGCAGCCAATCAAGCGGGATCCTCCAAGAGACCCAGTACTTC.

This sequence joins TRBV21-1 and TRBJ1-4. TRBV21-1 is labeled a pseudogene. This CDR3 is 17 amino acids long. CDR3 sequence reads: CASSKEGEGQTLEKLFF. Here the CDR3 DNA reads TGTGCCAGCAGCAAAGAAGGGGAGGGGCAAACGTTGGAAAAACTGTTTTTT.

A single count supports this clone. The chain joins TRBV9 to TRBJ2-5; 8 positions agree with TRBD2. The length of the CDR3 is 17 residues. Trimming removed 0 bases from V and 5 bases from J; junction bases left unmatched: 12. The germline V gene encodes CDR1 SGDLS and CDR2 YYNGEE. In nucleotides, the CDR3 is TGTGCCAGCAGCGTAGGAGCGGGGGAGCCCTTCGTGGAGACCCAGTACTTC. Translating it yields CASSVGAGEPFVETQYF.

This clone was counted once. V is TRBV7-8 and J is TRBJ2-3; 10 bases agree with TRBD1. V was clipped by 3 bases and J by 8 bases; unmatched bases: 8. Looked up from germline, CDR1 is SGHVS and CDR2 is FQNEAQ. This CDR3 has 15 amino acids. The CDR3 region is CASSFGTGELPTQYF. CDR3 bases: TGTGCCAGCAGCTTCGGGACAGGGGAGCTACCTACGCAGTATTTT. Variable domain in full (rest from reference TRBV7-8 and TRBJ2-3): GAGVSQSPRYKVAKRGQDVALRCDPISGHVSLFWYQQALGQGPEFLTYFQNEAQLDKSGLPSDRFFAERPEGSVSTLKIQRTQQEDSAVYLCASSFGTGELPTQYFGPGTRLTVL.

CDR3 coding DNA: TGTGCTAGTGGTTTACCCGGCCAGGGCAATGAGCAGTTCTTC. It translates to CASGLPGQGNEQFF. This chain uses TRBV12-5 with TRBJ2-1; D might be TRBD1 (5 bases). V was pared by 3 bases and J by 6 bases, with 12 bases between. CDR1 is LGHNT, CDR2 FRNRAP, per germline. The CDR3 contains 14 residues. The whole variable domain, remainder taken from reference TRBV12-5 and TRBJ2-1, is DARVTQTPRHKVTEMGQEVTMRCQPILGHNTVFWYRQTMMQGLELLAYFRNRAPLDDSGMPKDRFSAEMPDATLATLKIQPSEPRDSAVYFCASGLPGQGNEQFFGPGTRLTVL.

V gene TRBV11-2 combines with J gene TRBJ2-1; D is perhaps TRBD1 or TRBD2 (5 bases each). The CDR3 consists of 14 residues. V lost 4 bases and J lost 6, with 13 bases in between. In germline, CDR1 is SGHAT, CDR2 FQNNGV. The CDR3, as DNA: TGTGCCAGCAGCTCACGGGGCGCTGGCAATGAGCAGTTCTTC. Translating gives CASSSRGAGNEQFF.

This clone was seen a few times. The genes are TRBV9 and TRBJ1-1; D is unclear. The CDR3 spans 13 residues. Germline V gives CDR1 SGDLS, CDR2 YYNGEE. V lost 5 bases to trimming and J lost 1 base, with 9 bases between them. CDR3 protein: CASRWTENTEAFF. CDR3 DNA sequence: TGTGCCAGCAGATGGACGGAGAACACTGAAGCTTTCTTT.

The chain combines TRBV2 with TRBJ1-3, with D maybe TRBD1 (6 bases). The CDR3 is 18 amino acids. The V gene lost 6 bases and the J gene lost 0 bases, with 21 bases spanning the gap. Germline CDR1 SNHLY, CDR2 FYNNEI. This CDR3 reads CASSHPLRGEYSGNTIYF. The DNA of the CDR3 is TGTGCCAGCAGCCATCCTCTCAGGGGCGAATACTCTGGAAACACCATATATTTT.

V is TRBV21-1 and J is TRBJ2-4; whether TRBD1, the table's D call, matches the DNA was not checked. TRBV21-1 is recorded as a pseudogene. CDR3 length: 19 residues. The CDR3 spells CASSKGLKGIDLAKNIQYF. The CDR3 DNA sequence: TGTGCCAGCAGCAAAGGTCTCAAGGGGATCGACCTAGCCAAAAACATTCAGTACTTC.

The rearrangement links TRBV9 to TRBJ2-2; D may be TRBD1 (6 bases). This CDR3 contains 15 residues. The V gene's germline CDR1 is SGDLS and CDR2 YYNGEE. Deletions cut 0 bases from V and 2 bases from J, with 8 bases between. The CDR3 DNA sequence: TGTGCCAGCAGCGTAGGGACAGCAAACACCGGGGAGCTGTTTTTT. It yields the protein CASSVGTANTGELFF. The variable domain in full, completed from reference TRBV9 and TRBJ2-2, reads DSGVTQTPKHLITATGQRVTLRCSPRSGDLSVYWYQQSLDQGLQFLIQYYNGEERAKGNILERFSAQQFPDLHSELNLSSLELGDSALYFCASSVGTANTGELFFGEGSRLTVL.

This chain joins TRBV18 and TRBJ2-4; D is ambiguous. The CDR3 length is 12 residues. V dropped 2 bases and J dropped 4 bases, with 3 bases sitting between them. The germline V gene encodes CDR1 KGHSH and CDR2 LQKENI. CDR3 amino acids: CASSPGKNIQYF. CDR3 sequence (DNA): TGTGCCAGCTCACCAGGGAAAAACATTCAGTACTTC.

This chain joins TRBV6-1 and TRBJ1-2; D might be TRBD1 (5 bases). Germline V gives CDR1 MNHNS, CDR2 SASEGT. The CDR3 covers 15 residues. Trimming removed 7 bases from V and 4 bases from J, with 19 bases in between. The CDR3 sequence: CASTPFSPGGYGYTF. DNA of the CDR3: TGTGCCAGCACCCCGTTTAGCCCTGGGGGCTATGGCTACACCTTC.

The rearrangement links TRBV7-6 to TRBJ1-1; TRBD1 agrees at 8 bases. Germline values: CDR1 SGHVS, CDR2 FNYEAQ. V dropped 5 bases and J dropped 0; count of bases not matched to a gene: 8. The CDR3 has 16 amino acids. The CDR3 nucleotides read TGTGCCAGCAGCCCCCGGACAGGGCTTGTGAACACTGAAGCTTTCTTT. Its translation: CASSPRTGLVNTEAFF.

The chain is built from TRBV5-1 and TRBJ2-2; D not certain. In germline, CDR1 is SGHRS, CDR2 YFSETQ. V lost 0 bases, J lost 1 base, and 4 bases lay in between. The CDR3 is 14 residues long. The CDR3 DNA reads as TGCGCCAGCAGCTTGGCCCAGAACACCGGGGAGCTGTTTTTT. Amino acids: CASSLAQNTGELFF. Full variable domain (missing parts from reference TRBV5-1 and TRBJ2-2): KAGVTQTPRYLIKTRGQQVTLSCSPISGHRSVSWYQQTPGQGLQFLFEYFSETQRNKGNFPGRFSGRQFSNSRSEMNVSTLELGDSALYLCASSLAQNTGELFFGEGSRLTVL.

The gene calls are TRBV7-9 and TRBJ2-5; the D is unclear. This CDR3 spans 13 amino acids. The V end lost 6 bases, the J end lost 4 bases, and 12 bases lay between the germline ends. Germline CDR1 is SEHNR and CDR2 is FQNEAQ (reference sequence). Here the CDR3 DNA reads TGTGCCAGCAGTAGGCCTGCCCCAGAGACCCAGTACTTC. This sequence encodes CASSRPAPETQYF.

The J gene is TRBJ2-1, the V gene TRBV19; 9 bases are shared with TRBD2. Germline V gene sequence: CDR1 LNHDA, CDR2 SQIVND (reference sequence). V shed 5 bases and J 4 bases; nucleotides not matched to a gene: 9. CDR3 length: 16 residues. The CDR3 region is CASSPRGLAGYNEQFF. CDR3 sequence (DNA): TGTGCCAGTAGTCCAAGGGGACTAGCAGGTTACAATGAGCAGTTCTTC.

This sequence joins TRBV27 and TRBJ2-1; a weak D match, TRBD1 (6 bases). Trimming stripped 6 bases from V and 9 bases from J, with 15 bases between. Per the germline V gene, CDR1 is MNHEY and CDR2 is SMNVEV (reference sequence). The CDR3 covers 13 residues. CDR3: CASSRDKAVEQFF. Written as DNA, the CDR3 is TGTGCCAGCAGCCGGGACAAGGCAGTTGAGCAGTTCTTC.

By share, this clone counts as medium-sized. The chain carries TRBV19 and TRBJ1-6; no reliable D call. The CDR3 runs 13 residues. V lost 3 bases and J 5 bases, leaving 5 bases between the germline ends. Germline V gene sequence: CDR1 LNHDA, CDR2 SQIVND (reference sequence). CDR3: CASSIYDNSPLHF. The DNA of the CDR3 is TGTGCCAGTAGTATCTATGATAATTCACCCCTCCACTTT.

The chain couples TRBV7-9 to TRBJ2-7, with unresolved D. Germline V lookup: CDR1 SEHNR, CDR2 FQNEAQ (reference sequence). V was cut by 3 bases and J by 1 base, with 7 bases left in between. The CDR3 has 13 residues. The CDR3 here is CASSFAESYEQYF. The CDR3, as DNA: TGTGCCAGCAGCTTCGCAGAGTCCTACGAGCAGTACTTC. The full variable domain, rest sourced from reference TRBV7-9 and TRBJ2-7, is DTGVSQNPRHKITKRGQNVTFRCDPISEHNRLYWYRQTLGQGPEFLTYFQNEAQLEKSRLLSDRFSAERPKGSFSTLEIQRTEQGDSAMYLCASSFAESYEQYFGPGTRLTVT.

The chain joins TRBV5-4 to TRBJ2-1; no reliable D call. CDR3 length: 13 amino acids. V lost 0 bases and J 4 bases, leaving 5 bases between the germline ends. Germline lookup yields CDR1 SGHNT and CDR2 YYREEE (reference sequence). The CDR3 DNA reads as TGTGCCAGCAGCTTGGACCTTTACAATGAGCAGTTCTTC. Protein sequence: CASSLDLYNEQFF.

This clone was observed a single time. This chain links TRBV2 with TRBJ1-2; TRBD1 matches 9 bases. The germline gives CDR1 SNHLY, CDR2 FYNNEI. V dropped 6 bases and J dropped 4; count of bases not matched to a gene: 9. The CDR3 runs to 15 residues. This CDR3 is CASSAGQGYTYGYTF. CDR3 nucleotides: TGTGCCAGCAGCGCAGGACAGGGGTACACCTATGGCTACACCTTC. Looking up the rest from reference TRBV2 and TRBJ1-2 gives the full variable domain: EPEVTQTPSHQVTQMGQEVILRCVPISNHLYFYWYRQILGQKVEFLVSFYNNEISEKSEIFDDQFSVERPDGSNFTLKIRSTKLEDSAMYFCASSAGQGYTYGYTFGSGTRLTVV.

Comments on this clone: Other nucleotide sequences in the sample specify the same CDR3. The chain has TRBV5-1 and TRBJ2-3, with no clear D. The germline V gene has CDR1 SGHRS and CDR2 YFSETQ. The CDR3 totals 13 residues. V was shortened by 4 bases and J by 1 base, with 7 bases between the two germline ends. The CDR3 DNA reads TGCGCCAGCAGCGGGCAGGGCACAGATACGCAGTATTTT. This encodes CASSGQGTDTQYF.